The 14 T cell receptor beta chains in this list originate from one sample, sequenced in a study of shared clonotypes between healthy human individuals. Libraries were prepared by immunoSEQ multiplex PCR; TCRdb keeps only in-frame clonotypes and omits some of them. The sample yields 2 million to 2.5 million clones, around 92% seen once. What was sequenced was naive CD4+ T cells from PBMCs. The sample's subset: CD45RA+ positively selected. These receptors all stem from a man between 18 and 35 years old in good health. Some clones in this sample may be carry-over from other donors' samples.

With respect to this clone: Other DNA sequences of this sample code for an identical CDR3. The chain is built from TRBV9 and TRBJ2-7, with D perhaps TRBD1 (5 bases). The CDR3 is 14 residues long. Germline CDR1 and CDR2: SGDLS and YYNGEE. Between the trimmed V and J ends, which lost 0 bases and 0 bases, there was a span of 7 bases. Here the CDR3 reads CASSVGGNSYEQYF. CDR3 bases: TGTGCCAGCAGCGTAGGGGGCAACTCCTACGAGCAGTACTTC.

This clone has more than one count but fewer than ten. The rearrangement joins TRBV30 to TRBJ1-1; 8 bases fit TRBD1. The CDR3 extends over 12 amino acids. CDR1 and CDR2 from the germline V gene are GTSNPN and SVGIG (reference sequence). Trimming removed 5 bases from V and 11 bases from J; junction bases left unmatched: 10. CDR3 DNA: TGTGCCTGGGCCAGGGGGCAGTGGGAGGCTTTCTTT. Its protein product is CAWARGQWEAFF.

This chain connects TRBV29-1 to TRBJ2-3; tentative D call: TRBD2 (6 bases). The V gene's germline CDR1 is SQVTM and CDR2 ANQGSEA. The CDR3 sequence is 14 residues long. Trimming removed 6 bases at V and 4 bases at J, with 17 bases between. In nucleotides, the CDR3 is TGCAGCGTGCGAGCGGGTTCTGCCCCAGATACGCAGTATTTT. Translation gives CSVRAGSAPDTQYF.

This rearrangement joins TRBV7-9 to TRBJ1-2; D not resolved. The germline CDR1 and CDR2 sequences are SEHNR and FQNEAQ (reference sequence). The CDR3 is 15 residues long. Between the trimmed V and J ends, which lost 5 bases and 5 bases, there was a span of 18 bases. The CDR3 DNA reads as TGTGCCAGCAGCCCAGGTCCAGACCGAATTTATGGCTACACCTTC. This translates into CASSPGPDRIYGYTF.

The V call is TRBV7-6, the J call TRBJ1-5; D perhaps matches TRBD1 (5 bases). Germline lookup yields CDR1 SGHVS and CDR2 FNYEAQ. This CDR3 is built from 14 residues. Trimming cost V 6 bases and J 7 bases, with 16 bases left between them. CDR3 region: CASSSKEGRQPQHF. CDR3 nucleotides: TGTGCCAGCAGTTCCAAGGAGGGGCGACAGCCCCAGCATTTT.

In this sample, this clone turned up once. The J gene is TRBJ2-3, the V gene TRBV27; 8 bases agree with TRBD1. Per germline, CDR1 MNHEY and CDR2 SMNVEV (reference sequence). V shed 6 bases, J shed 2 bases, and the junction held 13 bases outside the gene matches. The CDR3 has 17 residues. The CDR3 here is CASSPDVPDRDTDTQYF. In DNA, the CDR3 is TGTGCCAGCAGCCCGGATGTGCCGGACAGGGACACAGATACGCAGTATTTT.

The chain combines TRBV6-1 with TRBJ2-7; D uncertain. CDR1 is MNHNS, CDR2 SASEGT, per germline. This CDR3 has 13 residues. Trimming pared 8 bases from V and 2 bases from J, leaving 13 bases between. The CDR3 here is CASRTGPAYEQYF. CDR3 DNA sequence: TGTGCCAGCCGGACCGGGCCGGCCTACGAGCAGTACTTC.

The chain employs TRBV10-3 and TRBJ1-1; D might be TRBD1 (5 bases). The CDR3 contains 16 residues. V was pared by 5 bases and J by 3 bases, with 19 bases between. Germline V gene data show CDR1 as ENHRY and CDR2 as SYGVKD. The CDR3 DNA reads as TGTGCCATCAGTATGGGGCAGTGGACTAAACACACTGAAGCTTTCTTT. Amino acid sequence: CAISMGQWTKHTEAFF.

This chain connects TRBV25-1 to TRBJ2-7; 9 nucleotides line up with TRBD1. V shed 3 bases, J shed 2 bases, and the junction held 5 bases outside the gene matches. Per the germline V gene, CDR1 is MGHDK and CDR2 is SYGVNS. This CDR3 region has 15 residues. CDR3 DNA: TGTGCCAGCAGTGACCCCGGGACAGGGACCTACGAGCAGTACTTC. Protein: CASSDPGTGTYEQYF.

As to this clone: The sample holds other DNA sequences that translate to the same CDR3. V gene TRBV19 combines with J gene TRBJ2-2; D ambiguous. Germline CDR1 is LNHDA and CDR2 is SQIVND (reference sequence). This CDR3 comprises 13 residues. Trimming cost V 6 bases and J 0 bases, with 5 bases left between them. In DNA form, the CDR3 reads TGTGCCAGTAGGGGCGCGAACACCGGGGAGCTGTTTTTT. Protein: CASRGANTGELFF.

This rearrangement joins TRBV30 to TRBJ2-5; D is ambiguous. V was clipped by 3 bases and J by 4 bases, with 6 bases between them. CDR3 size: 11 residues. Looked up from germline, CDR1 is GTSNPN and CDR2 is SVGIG (reference sequence). The CDR3 DNA follows: TGTGCCTGGAGGCTAAGAGAGACCCAGTACTTC. Protein sequence: CAWRLRETQYF.

This clone has just one count. The V call is TRBV14, the J call TRBJ2-7, with D tentatively TRBD1 or TRBD2 (5 bases each). Per germline, CDR1 SGHDN and CDR2 FVKESK. V lost 1 base and J 6 bases, leaving 10 bases between the germline ends. The CDR3 totals 13 residues. Here the CDR3 reads CASSQARGGEQYF. In DNA form, the CDR3 reads TGTGCCAGCAGCCAAGCCCGGGGCGGCGAGCAGTACTTC.

The CDR3 loop is CASSIEKNTEAFF. The CDR3 bases are TGTGCCAGTAGTATAGAAAAGAACACTGAAGCTTTCTTT. The chain links TRBV19 to TRBJ1-1; D call uncertain. This CDR3 is built from 13 residues. Germline CDR1 and CDR2: LNHDA and SQIVND (reference sequence). V lost 0 bases, J lost 1 base, and 3 bases lay in between.

The J gene is TRBJ2-7, the V gene TRBV19, with 7 positions matching TRBD1. Trimming at V came to 5 bases and at J to 3 bases, leaving 7 bases not matched to a gene. Germline V gene sequence: CDR1 LNHDA, CDR2 SQIVND (reference sequence). The CDR3 runs to 14 residues. The CDR3: CASSETSGGYEQYF. CDR3 nucleotides: TGTGCCAGTAGTGAAACTTCAGGGGGCTACGAGCAGTACTTC. Using reference TRBV19 and TRBJ2-7 for the parts outside the CDR3, the full variable domain is DGGITQSPKYLFRKEGQNVTLSCEQNLNHDAMYWYRQDPGQGLRLIYYSQIVNDFQKGDIAEGYSVSREKKESFPLTVTSAQKNPTAFYLCASSETSGGYEQYFGPGTRLTVT.